These T cell receptor beta chains were read from a single sample in a study of a mutant IDH1 vaccine in newly diagnosed glioma. Some clones are missing from TCRdb's copy, which holds only in-frame ones; the method was immunoSEQ multiplex PCR. The sample has about 64,000 clones; approximately 84% are singletons. No antigen has been identified for these receptors. The source was PBMCs, collected from a glioma patient whose treatment included an IDH1 peptide vaccine. These receptors were collected from a woman aged 45-65 years with glioma. CDR3s include the opening cysteine and the closing phenylalanine or tryptophan. Each record gives: D gene, clone size, V gene, J gene, CDR3 protein, CDR3 DNA. A D gene is named only where the DNA matches it firmly. Clone size is not always given. Where it is, it says once, few, many or a class for expanded clones.

d_gene: TRBD1
abundance: .
v_gene: TRBV6-1
j_gene: TRBJ1-2
CDR3aa: CASSEGGDRGPTGYTF
CDR3nt: TGTGCCAGCAGTGAAGGGGGGGACAGGGGGCCCACTGGCTACACCTTC

d_gene: .
abundance: .
v_gene: TRBV5-1
j_gene: TRBJ1-1
CDR3aa: CASSSGQPNTEAFF
CDR3nt: TGCGCCAGCAGTTCCGGACAGCCGAACACTGAAGCTTTCTTT

d_gene: .
abundance: .
v_gene: TRBV5-1
j_gene: TRBJ1-1
CDR3aa: CASSSGRGQEAFF
CDR3nt: TGCGCCAGCAGCTCGGGACGTGGACAGGAAGCTTTCTTT

d_gene: .
abundance: .
v_gene: TRBV6-1
j_gene: TRBJ2-5
CDR3aa: CASSQGETQYF
CDR3nt: TGTGCCAGCAGTCAGGGAGAGACCCAGTACTTC

d_gene: .
abundance: few
v_gene: TRBV6-1
j_gene: TRBJ1-4
CDR3aa: CASSAKRHEKLFF
CDR3nt: TGTGCCAGCAGTGCAAAACGGCATGAAAAACTGTTTTTT

d_gene: TRBD1
abundance: .
v_gene: TRBV4-3
j_gene: TRBJ2-5
CDR3aa: CASSQGGDREETQYF
CDR3nt: TGCGCCAGCAGCCAAGGGGGGGACAGGGAAGAGACCCAGTACTTC

d_gene: TRBD1
abundance: .
v_gene: TRBV2
j_gene: TRBJ1-3
CDR3aa: CASSGQSSGNTIYF
CDR3nt: TGTGCCAGCTCGGGACAGAGCTCTGGAAACACCATATATTTT

d_gene: .
abundance: .
v_gene: TRBV5-6
j_gene: TRBJ1-1
CDR3aa: CASSPTGLNTEAFF
CDR3nt: TGTGCCAGCAGCCCGACAGGACTGAACACTGAAGCTTTCTTT

d_gene: .
abundance: .
v_gene: TRBV9
j_gene: TRBJ1-6
CDR3aa: CASSGGVGERSPLHF
CDR3nt: TGTGCCAGCAGCGGGGGCGTAGGGGAGAGGTCACCCCTCCACTTT

d_gene: .
abundance: .
v_gene: TRBV7-6
j_gene: TRBJ2-7
CDR3aa: CASSLVETLDVGSYEQYF
CDR3nt: TGTGCCAGCAGCTTAGTGGAGACCTTGGACGTGGGATCCTACGAGCAGTACTTC

d_gene: .
abundance: .
v_gene: TRBV10-3
j_gene: TRBJ1-1
CDR3aa: CAISESASPKPFF
CDR3nt: TGTGCCATCAGTGAGTCGGCCTCACCTAAGCCCTTCTTT

d_gene: .
abundance: .
v_gene: TRBV9
j_gene: TRBJ1-3
CDR3aa: CASSARGVIGNTIYF
CDR3nt: TGTGCCAGCAGCGCCCGAGGGGTGATCGGAAACACCATATATTTT

d_gene: TRBD1
abundance: once
v_gene: TRBV5-6
j_gene: TRBJ1-5
CDR3aa: CASSLDGTANQPQHF
CDR3nt: TGTGCCAGCAGCTTGGATGGGACAGCTAATCAGCCCCAGCATTTT

d_gene: .
abundance: .
v_gene: TRBV5-6
j_gene: TRBJ1-2
CDR3aa: CASSSLWTDGYTF
CDR3nt: TGTGCCAGCAGCTCGCTCTGGACAGACGGCTACACCTTC

d_gene: .
abundance: .
v_gene: TRBV19
j_gene: TRBJ2-2
CDR3aa: CASKLGPLVTGELFF
CDR3nt: TGTGCCAGTAAGCTGGGGCCGCTTGTCACCGGGGAGCTGTTTTTT

d_gene: .
abundance: .
v_gene: TRBV5-6
j_gene: TRBJ1-1
CDR3aa: CASSHIGGGDTEAFF
CDR3nt: TGTGCCAGCAGCCACATCGGCGGAGGGGACACTGAAGCTTTCTTT

d_gene: .
abundance: .
v_gene: TRBV7-2
j_gene: TRBJ2-7
CDR3aa: CASSLGLSSYEQYF
CDR3nt: TGTGCCAGCAGCTTAGGACTCAGCTCCTACGAGCAGTACTTC

d_gene: .
abundance: .
v_gene: TRBV7-2
j_gene: TRBJ1-2
CDR3aa: CASSLPVDYGYTF
CDR3nt: TGTGCCAGCAGCTTACCCGTCGACTATGGCTACACCTTC

d_gene: .
abundance: once
v_gene: TRBV6-1
j_gene: TRBJ1-4
CDR3aa: CASSGSESRREEKLFF
CDR3nt: TGTGCCAGCAGTGGGTCCGAAAGCAGAAGGGAGGAAAAACTGTTTTTT

d_gene: TRBD1
abundance: few
v_gene: TRBV2
j_gene: TRBJ2-2
CDR3aa: CASVGQGWATGELFF
CDR3nt: TGTGCCAGCGTGGGACAGGGGTGGGCCACCGGGGAGCTGTTTTTT

d_gene: TRBD1
abundance: .
v_gene: TRBV18
j_gene: TRBJ1-2
CDR3aa: CASSPPHAGQPIYGYTF
CDR3nt: TGTGCCAGCTCACCACCCCACGCGGGACAGCCGATCTATGGCTACACCTTC

d_gene: .
abundance: .
v_gene: TRBV7-8
j_gene: TRBJ1-2
CDR3aa: CASNPRGPEGGGYTF
CDR3nt: TGTGCCAGCAACCCACGTGGACCCGAGGGTGGTGGCTACACCTTC

d_gene: TRBD1
abundance: .
v_gene: TRBV7-9
j_gene: TRBJ1-2
CDR3aa: CASSSHPGQGAEGYTF
CDR3nt: TGTGCCAGCAGCTCCCATCCGGGACAGGGGGCAGAAGGCTACACCTTC

d_gene: .
abundance: .
v_gene: TRBV5-1
j_gene: TRBJ2-7
CDR3aa: CASSLLGPYEQYF
CDR3nt: TGCGCCAGCAGCTTGTTGGGCCCCTACGAGCAGTACTTC

d_gene: .
abundance: .
v_gene: TRBV6-1
j_gene: TRBJ1-5
CDR3aa: CASSVPNRGGVSNQPQHF
CDR3nt: TGTGCCAGCAGTGTACCAAACCGGGGAGGGGTTAGCAATCAGCCCCAGCATTTT

d_gene: .
abundance: .
v_gene: TRBV11-3
j_gene: TRBJ2-2
CDR3aa: CASSAANTGELFF
CDR3nt: TGTGCCAGCAGCGCCGCGAACACCGGGGAGCTGTTTTTT

d_gene: .
abundance: .
v_gene: TRBV2
j_gene: TRBJ2-3
CDR3aa: CASSEQSTDTQYF
CDR3nt: TGTGCCAGCAGTGAACAAAGCACAGATACGCAGTATTTT

d_gene: .
abundance: .
v_gene: TRBV19
j_gene: TRBJ2-2
CDR3aa: CASRGGMNTGELFF
CDR3nt: TGTGCCAGTAGGGGGGGTATGAACACCGGGGAGCTGTTTTTT

d_gene: .
abundance: .
v_gene: TRBV30
j_gene: TRBJ1-2
CDR3aa: CAWTGAGNSNYGYTF
CDR3nt: TGTGCCTGGACCGGCGCCGGTAATAGCAACTATGGCTACACCTTC

d_gene: .
abundance: .
v_gene: TRBV7-9
j_gene: TRBJ1-4
CDR3aa: CASSLQATNEKLFF
CDR3nt: TGTGCCAGCAGCTTACAGGCAACTAATGAAAAACTGTTTTTT

d_gene: .
abundance: .
v_gene: TRBV19
j_gene: TRBJ1-1
CDR3aa: CASSISGNTEAFF
CDR3nt: TGTGCCAGTAGTATTTCAGGGAACACTGAAGCTTTCTTT

d_gene: TRBD1
abundance: .
v_gene: TRBV5-1
j_gene: TRBJ2-5
CDR3aa: CASSLSPGQPSETQYF
CDR3nt: TGCGCCAGCAGCTTGTCGCCGGGACAGCCAAGTGAGACCCAGTACTTC

d_gene: TRBD2
abundance: .
v_gene: TRBV7-2
j_gene: TRBJ2-2
CDR3aa: CASSLTSGETGELFF
CDR3nt: TGTGCCAGCAGCCTGACTAGCGGGGAAACCGGGGAGCTGTTTTTT

d_gene: .
abundance: .
v_gene: TRBV6-1
j_gene: TRBJ1-2
CDR3aa: CASSEYFEAGGYTF
CDR3nt: TGTGCCAGCAGTGAATATTTTGAGGCAGGTGGCTACACCTTC

d_gene: .
abundance: .
v_gene: TRBV5-4
j_gene: TRBJ1-1
CDR3aa: CASSLDPGVDTEAFF
CDR3nt: TGTGCCAGCAGCTTGGACCCAGGGGTCGACACTGAAGCTTTCTTT

d_gene: .
abundance: .
v_gene: TRBV14
j_gene: TRBJ2-1
CDR3aa: CASSPGIQPFF
CDR3nt: TGTGCCAGCAGCCCGGGGATCCAGCCGTTCTTC

d_gene: TRBD2
abundance: .
v_gene: TRBV7-2
j_gene: TRBJ2-1
CDR3aa: CASSLQGLAVYNEQFF
CDR3nt: TGTGCCAGCAGCTTACAGGGACTAGCGGTATACAATGAGCAGTTCTTC

d_gene: .
abundance: once
v_gene: TRBV11-1
j_gene: TRBJ1-1
CDR3aa: CASSLMGDGAEAFF
CDR3nt: TGTGCCAGCAGCTTAATGGGGGACGGGGCTGAAGCTTTCTTT

d_gene: .
abundance: .
v_gene: TRBV2
j_gene: TRBJ1-3
CDR3aa: CASSDQTGLSGNTIYF
CDR3nt: TGTGCCAGCAGTGACCAGACGGGCCTCTCTGGAAACACCATATATTTT

d_gene: TRBD1
abundance: .
v_gene: TRBV30
j_gene: TRBJ1-1
CDR3aa: CAWVGQGKNTEAFF
CDR3nt: TGTGCCTGGGTGGGACAGGGCAAGAACACTGAAGCTTTCTTT

d_gene: TRBD1
abundance: .
v_gene: TRBV27
j_gene: TRBJ2-3
CDR3aa: CASRTTGTAITDTQYF
CDR3nt: TGTGCCAGTAGAACCACCGGGACAGCAATCACAGATACGCAGTATTTT

d_gene: .
abundance: once
v_gene: TRBV9
j_gene: TRBJ2-7
CDR3aa: CASSVARQGSSWEQYF
CDR3nt: TGTGCCAGCAGCGTAGCCCGCCAGGGAAGTTCGTGGGAGCAGTACTTC

d_gene: .
abundance: .
v_gene: TRBV9
j_gene: TRBJ2-5
CDR3aa: CASSLEEGRPQYF
CDR3nt: TGTGCCAGCAGCCTCGAGGAGGGACGGCCCCAGTACTTC

d_gene: .
abundance: .
v_gene: TRBV6-1
j_gene: TRBJ2-5
CDR3aa: CASSEAYSAVETQYF
CDR3nt: TGTGCCAGCAGTGAAGCCTACAGCGCGGTGGAGACCCAGTACTTC

d_gene: TRBD1
abundance: once
v_gene: TRBV11-3
j_gene: TRBJ2-2
CDR3aa: CASSPPGQVNTGELFF
CDR3nt: TGTGCCAGCAGCCCACCGGGACAGGTGAACACCGGGGAGCTGTTTTTT

d_gene: .
abundance: .
v_gene: TRBV4-3
j_gene: TRBJ2-2
CDR3aa: CASSQEGVYTGELFF
CDR3nt: TGCGCCAGCAGCCAAGAGGGGGTCTACACCGGGGAGCTGTTTTTT

d_gene: .
abundance: .
v_gene: TRBV19
j_gene: TRBJ2-7
CDR3aa: CASSADLLQEQYF
CDR3nt: TGTGCCAGTAGTGCAGACCTTTTGCAGGAGCAGTACTTC

d_gene: TRBD1
abundance: .
v_gene: TRBV5-4
j_gene: TRBJ1-1
CDR3aa: CASSLEAGGSTEAFF
CDR3nt: TGTGCCAGCAGCCTGGAGGCAGGGGGTTCGACTGAAGCTTTCTTT